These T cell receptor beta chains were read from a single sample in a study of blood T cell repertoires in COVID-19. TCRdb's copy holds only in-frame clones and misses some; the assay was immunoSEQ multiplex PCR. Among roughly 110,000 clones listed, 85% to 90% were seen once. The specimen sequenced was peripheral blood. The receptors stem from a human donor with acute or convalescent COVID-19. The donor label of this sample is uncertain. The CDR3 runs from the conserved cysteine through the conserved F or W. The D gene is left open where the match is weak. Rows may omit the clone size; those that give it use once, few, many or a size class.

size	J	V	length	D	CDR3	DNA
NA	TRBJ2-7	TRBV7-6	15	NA	CASSPPEGTFDEQYF	TGTGCCAGCAGCCCCCCTGAGGGGACTTTTGACGAGCAGTACTTC
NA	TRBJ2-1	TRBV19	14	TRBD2	CASRLAGVGNEQFF	TGTGCCAGTAGATTAGCGGGAGTAGGAAATGAGCAGTTCTTC
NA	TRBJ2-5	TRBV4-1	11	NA	CASSQQGTQYF	TGCGCCAGCAGCCAACAGGGGACCCAGTACTTC
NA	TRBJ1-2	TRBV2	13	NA	CASSEAMGRSYTF	TGTGCCAGCAGTGAAGCGATGGGCCGGAGCTACACCTTC
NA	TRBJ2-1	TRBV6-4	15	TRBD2	CASSDSTSGSNEQFF	TGTGCCAGCAGTGACTCGACTAGCGGGAGCAATGAGCAGTTCTTC
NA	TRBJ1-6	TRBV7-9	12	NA	CASSFGDSPLHF	TGTGCCAGCAGCTTCGGGGATTCACCCCTCCACTTT
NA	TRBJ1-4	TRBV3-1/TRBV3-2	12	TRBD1	CASSQSGGKLFF	TGTGCCAGCAGCCAATCAGGGGGGAAACTGTTTTTT
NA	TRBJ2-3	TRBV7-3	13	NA	CASTSRGIDTQYF	TGTGCCAGCACTTCCCGGGGGATAGATACGCAGTATTTT
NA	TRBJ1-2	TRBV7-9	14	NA	CASSFQGIDYGYTF	TGTGCCAGCAGCTTCCAGGGCATCGACTATGGCTACACCTTC
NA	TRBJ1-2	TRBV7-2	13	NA	CASSVGGGYGYTF	TGTGCCAGCAGCGTCGGGGGGGGCTATGGCTACACCTTC
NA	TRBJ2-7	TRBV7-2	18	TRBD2	CASSAPTSGGPLRYEQYF	TGTGCCAGCAGCGCCCCGACTAGCGGGGGCCCTCTCCGCTACGAGCAGTACTTC
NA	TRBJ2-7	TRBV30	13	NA	CAWRVWGAYEQYF	TGTGCCTGGAGGGTGTGGGGCGCCTACGAGCAGTACTTC
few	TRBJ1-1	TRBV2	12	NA	CASSVQGGLAFF	TGTGCCAGCAGTGTACAGGGAGGGTTGGCTTTCTTT
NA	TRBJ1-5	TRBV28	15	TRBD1	CATRLRTGIGQPQHF	TGTGCCACCCGGCTCCGGACAGGGATTGGTCAGCCCCAGCATTTT
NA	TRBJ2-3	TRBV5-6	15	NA	CASSHNRIFTDTQYF	TGTGCCAGCAGCCATAACAGGATTTTCACAGATACGCAGTATTTT
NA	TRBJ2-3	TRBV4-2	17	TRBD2	CASSQDGAGGIADTQYF	TGTGCCAGCAGCCAAGATGGGGCGGGGGGGATCGCAGATACGCAGTATTTT
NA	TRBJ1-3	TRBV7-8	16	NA	CASSLVRGLHGNTIYF	TGTGCCAGCAGCTTAGTGCGGGGGTTACACGGAAACACCATATATTTT
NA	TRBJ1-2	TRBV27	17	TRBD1	CASSSRGQGALNYGYTF	TGTGCCAGCAGTTCGCGGGGTCAGGGGGCTCTGAACTATGGCTACACCTTC
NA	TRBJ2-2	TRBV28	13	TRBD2	CATPGTRPGELFF	TGTGCCACCCCCGGGACTAGGCCCGGGGAGCTGTTTTTT
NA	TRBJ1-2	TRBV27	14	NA	CASSQTPTGYGYTF	TGTGCCAGCAGCCAAACCCCGACAGGCTATGGCTACACCTTC
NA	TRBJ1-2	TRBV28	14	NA	CASSLPGTDYGYTF	TGTGCCAGCAGTTTACCAGGCACGGATTATGGCTACACCTTC
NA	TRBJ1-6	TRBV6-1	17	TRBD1	CASSEALPTGADSPLHF	TGTGCCAGCAGTGAAGCGCTTCCGACAGGGGCCGATTCACCCCTCCACTTT
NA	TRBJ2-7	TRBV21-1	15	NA	CASSINGTGTYEQYF	TGTGCCAGCAGCATCAACGGGACAGGGACCTACGAGCAGTACTTC
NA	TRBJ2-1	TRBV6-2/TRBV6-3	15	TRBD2	CASSMTSGGRNEQFF	TGTGCCAGCAGTATGACTAGCGGGGGTAGGAATGAGCAGTTCTTC
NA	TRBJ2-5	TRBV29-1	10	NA	CSVYRGTQYF	TGCAGCGTGTACCGGGGGACCCAGTACTTC
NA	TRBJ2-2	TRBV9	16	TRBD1	CASSVAWDRNTGELFF	TGTGCCAGCAGCGTCGCGTGGGACAGAAACACCGGGGAGCTGTTTTTT
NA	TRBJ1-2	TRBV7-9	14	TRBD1	CASSLGTGDYGYTF	TGTGCCAGCAGCTTAGGGACAGGGGACTATGGCTACACCTTC
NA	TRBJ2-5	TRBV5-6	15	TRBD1	CASSGRTGGLETQYF	TGTGCCAGCAGCGGGAGGACAGGGGGCCTGGAGACCCAGTACTTC
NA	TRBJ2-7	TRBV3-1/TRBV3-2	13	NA	CASSPRGPYEQYF	TGTGCCAGCAGCCCAAGGGGTCCCTACGAGCAGTACTTC
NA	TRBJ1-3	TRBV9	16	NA	CASSVGGVPSGNTIYF	TGTGCCAGCAGCGTGGGGGGGGTCCCCTCTGGAAACACCATATATTTT
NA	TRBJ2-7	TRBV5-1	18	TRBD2	CASSLGLTTGTSSYEQYF	TGCGCCAGCAGCTTGGGACTGACTACCGGGACTAGTTCCTACGAGCAGTACTTC
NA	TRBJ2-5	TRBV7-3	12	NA	CASSAQQGPQYF	TGTGCCAGCAGCGCCCAACAGGGCCCCCAGTACTTC
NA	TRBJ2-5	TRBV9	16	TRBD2	CASSVGVRRGRETQYF	TGTGCCAGCAGCGTAGGGGTTAGGCGGGGGAGAGAGACCCAGTACTTC
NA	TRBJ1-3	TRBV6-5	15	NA	CASYSLGEAGNTIYF	TGTGCCAGCTATAGTTTGGGGGAGGCTGGAAACACCATATATTTT
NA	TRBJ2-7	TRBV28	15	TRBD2	CASSASGTFNYEQYF	TGTGCCAGCAGCGCTAGCGGGACCTTCAACTACGAGCAGTACTTC
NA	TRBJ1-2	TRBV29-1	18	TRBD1	CSVGRGGTGDRSNYGYTF	TGCAGCGTTGGCAGGGGAGGGACAGGGGACCGGTCTAACTATGGCTACACCTTC
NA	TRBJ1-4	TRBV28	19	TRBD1	CASSHAWTGGDATNEKLFF	TGTGCCAGCAGTCACGCGTGGACAGGGGGCGATGCAACTAATGAAAAACTGTTTTTT
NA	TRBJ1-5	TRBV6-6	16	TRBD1	CASSEKGQYSNQPQHF	TGTGCCAGCAGCGAAAAGGGACAGTATAGCAATCAGCCCCAGCATTTT
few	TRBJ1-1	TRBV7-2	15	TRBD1	CASSLPGRGLPEAFF	TGTGCCAGCAGCTTACCGGGCAGGGGGCTCCCTGAAGCTTTCTTT
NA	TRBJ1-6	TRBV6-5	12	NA	CASSYGHSPLHF	TGTGCCAGCAGTTACGGGCATTCACCCCTCCACTTT
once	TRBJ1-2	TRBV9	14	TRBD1	CASSAGGGNYGYTF	TGTGCCAGCAGCGCAGGGGGCGGAAACTATGGCTACACCTTC
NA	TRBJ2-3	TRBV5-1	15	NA	CASSLTREYTDTQYF	TGCGCCAGCAGCTTGACTAGGGAGTACACAGATACGCAGTATTTT
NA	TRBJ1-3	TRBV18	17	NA	CASSPPGADSSGNTIYF	TGTGCCAGCTCACCACCGGGGGCTGATAGCTCTGGAAACACCATATATTTT
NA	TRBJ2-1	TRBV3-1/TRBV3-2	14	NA	CASSQEGSGNEQFF	TGTGCCAGCAGCCAAGAAGGGAGCGGGAATGAGCAGTTCTTC
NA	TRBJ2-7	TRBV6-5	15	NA	CASSKTVVSSYEQYF	TGTGCCAGCAGTAAGACAGTGGTAAGCTCCTACGAGCAGTACTTC